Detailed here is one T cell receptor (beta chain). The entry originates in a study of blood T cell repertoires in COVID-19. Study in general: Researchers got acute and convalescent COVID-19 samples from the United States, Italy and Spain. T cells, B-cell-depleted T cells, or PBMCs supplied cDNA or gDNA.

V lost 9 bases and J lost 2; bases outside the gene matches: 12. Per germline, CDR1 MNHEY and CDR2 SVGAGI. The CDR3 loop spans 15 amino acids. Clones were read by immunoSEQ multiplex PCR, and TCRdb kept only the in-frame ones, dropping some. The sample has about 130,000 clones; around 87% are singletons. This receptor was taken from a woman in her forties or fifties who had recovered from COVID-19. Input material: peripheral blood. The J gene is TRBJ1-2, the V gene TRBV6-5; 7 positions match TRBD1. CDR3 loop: CASNSIRGRNYGYTF. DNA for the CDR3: TGTGCCAGTAATTCGATTAGGGGGCGCAACTATGGCTACACCTTC.